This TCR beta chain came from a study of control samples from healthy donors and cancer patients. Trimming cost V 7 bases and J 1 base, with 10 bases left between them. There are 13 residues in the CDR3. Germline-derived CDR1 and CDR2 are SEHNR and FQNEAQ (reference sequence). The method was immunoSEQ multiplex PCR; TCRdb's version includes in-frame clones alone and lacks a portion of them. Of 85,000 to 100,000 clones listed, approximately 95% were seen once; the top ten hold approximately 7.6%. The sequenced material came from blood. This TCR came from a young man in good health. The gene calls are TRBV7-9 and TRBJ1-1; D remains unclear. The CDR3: CASTEGENTEAFF. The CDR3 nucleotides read TGTGCCAGCACTGAGGGAGAGAACACTGAAGCTTTCTTT.